Listed below are T cell receptor beta chains from one sample, sequenced in a study of CD8 T cells in ankylosing spondylitis. TCRdb itself ran the 5' RACE reads through MiXCR, one entry per CDR3 protein. Among hundreds of thousands of distinct CDR3 sequences listed, roughly 20% were seen once. The sequencing input was blood, either unsorted or a sorted T cell fraction (not recorded which). These receptors were obtained from a male donor with ankylosing spondylitis or in good health (not recorded which). Each CDR3 is given without its conserved first and last residue. Fields, in order: V gene, J gene, CDR3 protein.

V gene: TRBV20-1; J gene: TRBJ2-3; CDR3 protein: SAPLAADTQY
V gene: TRBV20-1; J gene: TRBJ1-5; CDR3 protein: SARDRLNQPQH
V gene: TRBV28; J gene: TRBJ2-3; CDR3 protein: ASRMAGSPDTQY
V gene: TRBV9; J gene: TRBJ2-5; CDR3 protein: ASSVATSGQETQY
V gene: TRBV5-1; J gene: TRBJ1-6; CDR3 protein: ASSHGLGSYNSPLH
V gene: TRBV18; J gene: TRBJ1-6; CDR3 protein: ASSTGQGHNSPLH
V gene: TRBV6-2/TRBV6-3; J gene: TRBJ2-1; CDR3 protein: ASSYAEQF
V gene: TRBV12-3/TRBV12-4; J gene: TRBJ1-5; CDR3 protein: ASSLDLFLSQH
V gene: TRBV5-1; J gene: TRBJ1-6; CDR3 protein: ASSLTMAGNSPLH
V gene: TRBV28; J gene: TRBJ2-2; CDR3 protein: ASSLLPTNTGELF
V gene: TRBV4-2; J gene: TRBJ1-1; CDR3 protein: ASSQGEVSAEAF
V gene: TRBV28; J gene: TRBJ1-5; CDR3 protein: ASSKMTGSQPQH
V gene: TRBV14; J gene: TRBJ2-1; CDR3 protein: ASSHSRGRGDNEQF
V gene: TRBV5-1; J gene: TRBJ2-5; CDR3 protein: ASSLVISGSGETQY
V gene: TRBV12-2; J gene: TRBJ2-3; CDR3 protein: ASRLRLAVTDTQY
V gene: TRBV20-1; J gene: TRBJ2-3; CDR3 protein: SARSGGGTDTQY
V gene: TRBV6-6; J gene: TRBJ1-5; CDR3 protein: ASSPQGNQPQH
V gene: TRBV5-1; J gene: TRBJ1-2; CDR3 protein: ASSLGTGPNYGYT
V gene: TRBV7-2; J gene: TRBJ2-1; CDR3 protein: ASSLSQGAYNEQF
V gene: TRBV10-3; J gene: TRBJ2-3; CDR3 protein: AISELAGSTDTQY
V gene: TRBV12-3/TRBV12-4; J gene: TRBJ2-1; CDR3 protein: ASSFSGTSGTEF
V gene: TRBV6-1; J gene: TRBJ1-5; CDR3 protein: ASSEAGQGLSNQPQH
V gene: TRBV7-9; J gene: TRBJ2-5; CDR3 protein: ASSWTGGEETQY
V gene: TRBV27; J gene: TRBJ2-1; CDR3 protein: ASSRIAGSYNEQF
V gene: TRBV20-1; J gene: TRBJ2-3; CDR3 protein: SAQTLAGFTDTQY
V gene: TRBV6-2/TRBV6-3; J gene: TRBJ2-5; CDR3 protein: ASSFGLAGEETQY
V gene: TRBV6-2/TRBV6-3; J gene: TRBJ1-1; CDR3 protein: ASSYHTNTEAF
V gene: TRBV12-3/TRBV12-4; J gene: TRBJ2-1; CDR3 protein: ASNNRGGEQF
V gene: TRBV5-4; J gene: TRBJ1-4; CDR3 protein: ASSPQGIGQF
V gene: TRBV12-3/TRBV12-4; J gene: TRBJ2-1; CDR3 protein: ASSLFDHRNNEQF
V gene: TRBV27; J gene: TRBJ2-3; CDR3 protein: ASSLVQAPSTDTQY
V gene: TRBV29-1; J gene: TRBJ2-2; CDR3 protein: SALMTGRGELF
V gene: TRBV5-6; J gene: TRBJ1-1; CDR3 protein: ASSYLGITGTGSKSTEAF
V gene: TRBV27; J gene: TRBJ2-1; CDR3 protein: ASQVRLAENNEQF
V gene: TRBV20-1; J gene: TRBJ1-5; CDR3 protein: SASRTDSNQPQH
V gene: TRBV27; J gene: TRBJ1-1; CDR3 protein: ASSGPVNTEAF